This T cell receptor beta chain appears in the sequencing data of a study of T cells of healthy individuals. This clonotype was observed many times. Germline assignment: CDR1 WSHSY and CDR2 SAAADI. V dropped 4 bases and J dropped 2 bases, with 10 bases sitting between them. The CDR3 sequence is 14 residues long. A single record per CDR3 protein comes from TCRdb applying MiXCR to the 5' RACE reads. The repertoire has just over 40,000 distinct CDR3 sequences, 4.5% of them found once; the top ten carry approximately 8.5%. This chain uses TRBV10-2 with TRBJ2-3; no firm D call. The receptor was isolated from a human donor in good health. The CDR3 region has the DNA TGCGCCAGCAGTGGCACCTCCCTCACAGATACGCAGTATTTT. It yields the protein CASSGTSLTDTQYF.